Below, 17 T cell receptor beta chains from the same sample are listed, as sequenced in a study of blood T cell repertoires in COVID-19. Produced via immunoSEQ multiplex PCR; TCRdb's table is partial and in-frame only. The repertoire holds 140,000 to 150,000 clones, with around 90% as singletons. Material: peripheral blood. The receptors here all came from a man between 65 and 85 years old with acute or convalescent COVID-19.

The V and J genes are TRBV6-5 and TRBJ1-5; no clear D. This CDR3 region has 16 residues. Trimming left V 0 bases short and J 0 bases short, with 9 bases between. Germline V gene sequence: CDR1 MNHEY, CDR2 SVGAGI. The CDR3 DNA follows: TGTGCCAGCAGTTACTCGAGAGAGTATAGCAATCAGCCCCAGCATTTT. This encodes CASSYSREYSNQPQHF.

The genes are TRBV7-2 and TRBJ1-3; 8 bases line up with TRBD1. The CDR3 is 18 amino acids. Germline CDR1 reads SGHTA; CDR2 reads FQGNSA. V lost 5 bases to trimming and J lost 0 bases; unmatched junction nucleotides: 12. The CDR3 region is CASSLTGTGSRSGNTIYF. For the CDR3, the DNA is TGTGCCAGCAGCCTCACCGGGACAGGATCACGCTCTGGAAACACCATATATTTT.

This sequence joins TRBV5-6 and TRBJ2-5; 8 nucleotides align to TRBD2. The CDR3 loop spans 15 amino acids. The germline V gene encodes CDR1 SGHDT and CDR2 YYEEEE. The V segment lost 0 bases and the J segment 2 bases; nucleotides outside the gene matches: 3. The CDR3 bases are TGTGCCAGCAGCTTGGGTCCGGGGGGGCAAGAGACCCAGTACTTC. Its protein product is CASSLGPGGQETQYF. Looking up the rest from reference TRBV5-6 and TRBJ2-5 gives the full variable domain: DAGVTQSPTHLIKTRGQQVTLRCSPKSGHDTVSWYQQALGQGPQFIFQYYEEEERQRGNFPDRFSGHQFPNYSSELNVNALLLGDSALYLCASSLGPGGQETQYFGPGTRLLVL.

The chain is built from TRBV9 and TRBJ2-3; 9 bases agree with TRBD1. After removal of 5 bases from V and 3 bases from J, the junction contained 7 bases not matched to a gene. The germline CDR1 and CDR2 sequences are SGDLS and YYNGEE. There are 15 residues in the CDR3. The CDR3 protein is CASSPSGQGTDTQYF. The DNA of the CDR3 is TGTGCCAGCAGTCCTTCAGGACAGGGGACAGATACGCAGTATTTT.

This chain connects TRBV4-1 to TRBJ2-5, with D perhaps TRBD1 (6 bases). CDR3 length: 15 residues. Germline V gene lookup returns CDR1 MGHRA and CDR2 YSYEKL. The V end was cut by 4 bases, the J end by 2 bases, with 14 bases between. CDR3 amino acids: CASSLSPGQQETQYF. The CDR3 coding sequence is TGCGCCAGCAGCCTTTCTCCGGGACAACAAGAGACCCAGTACTTC.

The chain has TRBV5-1 and TRBJ2-2, with TRBD1 matching 10 bases. Germline V lookup: CDR1 SGHRS, CDR2 YFSETQ. CDR3 length equals 17 residues. Trimming removed 3 bases from V and 0 bases from J; junction bases left unmatched: 5. The CDR3 region is CASSYDRGPTNTGELFF. Written as DNA, the CDR3 is TGCGCCAGCAGCTATGACAGGGGGCCTACGAACACCGGGGAGCTGTTTTTT.

The CDR3 region has the DNA TGTGCCAGCAGTTACTCGGGAGGACACATTCAGTACTTC. Amino acid sequence: CASSYSGGHIQYF. The rearrangement uses TRBV6-5 and TRBJ2-4, with D tentatively TRBD2 (6 bases). Trimming pared 0 bases from V and 8 bases from J, leaving 8 bases between. The germline V gene has CDR1 MNHEY and CDR2 SVGAGI. This CDR3 comprises 13 residues.

In the case of this clone: Within the sample, other DNA sequences also encode this same CDR3. The chain couples TRBV5-1 to TRBJ1-1; D gene uncertain. V was pared by 2 bases and J by 1 base, with 9 bases between. From germline, CDR1 is SGHRS and CDR2 YFSETQ. The CDR3 consists of 14 residues. The CDR3 loop is CASSLQPQNTEAFF. The CDR3 nucleotides read TGCGCCAGCAGCTTACAGCCACAGAACACTGAAGCTTTCTTT.

This chain joins TRBV7-8 and TRBJ1-4; D is perhaps TRBD1 (5 bases). The CDR3 length is 15 residues. Germline CDR1 is SGHVS and CDR2 is FQNEAQ. Trimming removed 0 bases from V and 7 bases from J, with 12 bases in between. CDR3 nucleotides: TGTGCCAGCAGCTTAGCGCAGGGCGCCGGTGAAAAACTGTTTTTT. Translated: CASSLAQGAGEKLFF.

The chain combines TRBV7-9 with TRBJ2-5; D is unclear. Per the germline V gene, CDR1 is SEHNR and CDR2 is FQNEAQ (reference sequence). V gave up 3 bases and J gave up 4 bases, with 9 bases separating them. The CDR3 is 13 amino acids. The CDR3 region is CASSLFPSETQYF. CDR3 sequence (DNA): TGTGCCAGCAGCTTGTTCCCGTCAGAGACCCAGTACTTC. Complete variable domain (other parts from reference TRBV7-9 and TRBJ2-5): DTGVSQNPRHKITKRGQNVTFRCDPISEHNRLYWYRQTLGQGPEFLTYFQNEAQLEKSRLLSDRFSAERPKGSFSTLEIQRTEQGDSAMYLCASSLFPSETQYFGPGTRLLVL.

The rearrangement uses TRBV11-2 and TRBJ2-7, with 7 positions matching TRBD2. Trimming removed 4 bases from V and 4 bases from J; junction bases left unmatched: 13. The CDR3 is made up of 16 amino acids. Germline CDR1 SGHAT, CDR2 FQNNGV. The chain's CDR3 is CASSYRGGIRSYEQYF. Here the CDR3 DNA reads TGTGCCAGCAGCTATCGCGGGGGAATTCGGTCGTACGAGCAGTACTTC. Based on the CDR3 plus reference TRBV11-2 and TRBJ2-7, the full variable domain is EAGVAQSPRYKIIEKRQSVAFWCNPISGHATLYWYQQILGQGPKLLIQFQNNGVVDDSQLPKDRFSAERLKGVDSTLKIQPAKLEDSAVYLCASSYRGGIRSYEQYFGPGTRLTVT.

The chain recombines TRBV3-1 (or the pseudogene TRBV3-2) with TRBJ1-5; 11 positions match TRBD1. V dropped 0 bases and J dropped 7; count of bases not matched to a gene: 2. CDR3 size: 15 residues. The germline gives CDR1 LGHDT, CDR2 YNNKEL (reference sequence). CDR3 nucleotide sequence: TGTGCCAGCAGCCAAGAAGGGACAGGGGGACAGCCCCAGCATTTT. As protein: CASSQEGTGGQPQHF.

The gene calls are TRBV4-2 and TRBJ2-7; 11 bases align to TRBD2. The germline V gene encodes CDR1 LGHNA and CDR2 YNFKEQ. The CDR3 spans 17 residues. J lost 0 bases, V lost 3 bases, and 7 bases had no gene match. CDR3 sequence reads: CASSHVKTSGSSYEQYF. Here the CDR3 DNA reads TGTGCCAGCAGCCATGTCAAAACTAGCGGGAGCTCCTACGAGCAGTACTTC.

This rearrangement joins TRBV5-1 to TRBJ1-2; possibly TRBD1 for D (5 bases). This CDR3 is built from 15 residues. V was clipped by 0 bases and J by 4 bases, with 13 bases between them. Germline lookup yields CDR1 SGHRS and CDR2 YFSETQ. CDR3 sequence (DNA): TGCGCCAGCAGCTTGGATTCAACAGGATTCTATGGCTACACCTTC. This codes for CASSLDSTGFYGYTF.

The chain uses TRBV5-1 and TRBJ2-1; no reliable D call. The CDR3 length is 11 residues. Trimming cost V 2 bases and J 9 bases, with 6 bases left between them. The germline CDR1 and CDR2 sequences are SGHRS and YFSETQ. CDR3 nucleotides: TGCGCCAGCAGCTTAACTGGTGAGCAGTTCTTC. Translated: CASSLTGEQFF.

J is TRBJ1-1 and V is TRBV5-8; tentatively, D is TRBD1 (5 bases). V was trimmed by 5 bases and J by 9 bases, leaving 20 bases between them. Germline V gene lookup returns CDR1 SGHTS and CDR2 YDEGEE. The CDR3 spans 14 residues. This CDR3 reads CASSFASEGRKAFF. CDR3 in DNA: TGTGCCAGCAGTTTTGCCTCAGAGGGGAGGAAAGCTTTCTTT.

This chain connects TRBV7-9 to TRBJ2-3, with no clear D. The ends were cut back, 1 base at V and 0 bases at J, with 8 bases in the middle. Germline V gene sequence: CDR1 SEHNR, CDR2 FQNEAQ (reference sequence). The CDR3 loop spans 15 amino acids. The DNA for the CDR3 is TGTGCCAGCAGCTTAGGCGGAATGAGCACAGATACGCAGTATTTT. Its translation is CASSLGGMSTDTQYF.